These 18 T cell receptor beta chains were all obtained from the same sample, sequenced in a study of cytomegalovirus exposure and HLA in healthy donors. PCR primers comprised 60 Vbeta and 13 Jbeta primers. Clones were sequenced by immunoSEQ multiplex PCR, and TCRdb holds only the in-frame ones, with some missing. Of roughly 99,000 clones in the sample, about 80% are singletons; the top ten hold over 15%. Sequencing was done on a sample of PBMCs. The receptors come from a man aged 60 to 69 in good health and CMV-seropositive.

On this clone itself: The same CDR3 arises from other DNA sequences in this sample as well. The V gene is TRBV5-1, the J gene TRBJ2-5, with 8 bases matching TRBD2. This CDR3 has 13 amino acids. With 0 bases clipped from V and 5 bases from J, the junction kept 0 bases outside the gene matches. In germline, CDR1 is SGHRS, CDR2 YFSETQ. CDR3 DNA: TGCGCCAGCAGCTTGGCGGGGGGGGAGACCCAGTACTTC. This codes for CASSLAGGETQYF.

This chain uses TRBV7-2 with TRBJ2-2; D remains ambiguous. This CDR3 contains 14 residues. Germline-derived CDR1 and CDR2 are SGHTA and FQGNSA. Trimming cost V 5 bases and J 2 bases, with 9 bases left between them. CDR3 loop: CASSPPTNTGELFF. As DNA, the CDR3 is TGTGCCAGCAGCCCCCCCACTAACACCGGGGAGCTGTTTTTT.

This chain uses TRBV5-1 with TRBJ2-3; D is possibly TRBD2 (5 bases). Trimming took off 0 bases at V and 2 bases at J, with 10 bases between the two ends. Germline V lookup: CDR1 SGHRS, CDR2 YFSETQ. The CDR3 has 15 residues. CDR3 in DNA: TGCGCCAGCAGCTTGGCGGGGAGCTTCACAGATACGCAGTATTTT. Its protein is CASSLAGSFTDTQYF.

The chain carries TRBV10-2 and TRBJ1-6, with D uncertain. V lost 4 bases and J 4 bases, leaving 5 bases between the germline ends. Germline CDR1 WSHSY, CDR2 SAAADI. This CDR3 is 13 amino acids long. In DNA form, the CDR3 reads TGCGCCAGCAGTGTACAGTATAATTCACCCCTCCACTTT. Translation: CASSVQYNSPLHF.

The V and J genes are TRBV14 and TRBJ2-2; tentatively, D is TRBD1 (5 bases). Germline V gene data show CDR1 as SGHDN and CDR2 as FVKESK. This CDR3 has 16 amino acids. V shed 0 bases and J shed 6 bases, with 14 bases lying between them. CDR3 nucleotide sequence: TGTGCCAGCAGCCAAGATCAGACAGTTATGGCCGGGGAGCTGTTTTTT. It is translated as CASSQDQTVMAGELFF.

The rearrangement uses TRBV5-1 and TRBJ1-4; 9 bases fit TRBD1. V gave up 4 bases and J gave up 4 bases; unmatched junction bases: 8. The germline CDR1 and CDR2 sequences are SGHRS and YFSETQ. CDR3 length: 16 residues. The CDR3 nucleotides are TGCGCCAGCAGCGCTGGGACAGGGACAATTAATGAAAAACTGTTTTTT. This translates into CASSAGTGTINEKLFF.

V usage is TRBV18 and J usage is TRBJ2-3; D gene uncertain. V was shortened by 8 bases and J by 3 bases, with 15 bases between the two germline ends. CDR3 length: 14 residues. Germline V lookup: CDR1 KGHSH, CDR2 LQKENI. CDR3 in DNA: TGTGCCAGCAAACAGACCCAAACGACAGATACGCAGTATTTT. It yields the protein CASKQTQTTDTQYF.

The genes are TRBV2 and TRBJ1-6; D might be TRBD1 (6 bases). This CDR3 has 13 amino acids. V lost 10 bases, J lost 6 bases, and 13 bases lay in between. Looked up from germline, CDR1 is SNHLY and CDR2 is FYNNEI. The chain's CDR3 is CANKAGANSPLHF. The CDR3 DNA sequence: TGTGCCAACAAGGCAGGGGCTAATTCACCCCTCCACTTT.

DNA of the CDR3: TGTGCCAGTAGTCACAGGGGGGTGGCCAAAAACATTCAGTACTTC. It translates to CASSHRGVAKNIQYF. V gene TRBV19 combines with J gene TRBJ2-4; 8 bases match TRBD1. CDR3 size: 15 residues. The germline V gene encodes CDR1 LNHDA and CDR2 SQIVND (reference sequence). The J segment lost 1 base and the V segment lost 5 bases, leaving 4 bases of the junction unmatched.

Only a few counts were recorded for this clone. The chain is built from TRBV6-5 and TRBJ2-1; tentative D call: TRBD2 (6 bases). The V end was cut by 5 bases, the J end by 8 bases, with 19 bases between. The CDR3 length is 15 residues. Germline lookup yields CDR1 MNHEY and CDR2 SVGAGI. The chain's CDR3 is CASSPAGTAGHEQFF. The CDR3, as DNA: TGTGCCAGCAGTCCGGCGGGGACGGCCGGCCATGAGCAGTTCTTC.

The genes are TRBV19 and TRBJ2-1; 8 nucleotides align to TRBD2. The CDR3 contains 14 residues. The germline V gene has CDR1 LNHDA and CDR2 SQIVND (reference sequence). J lost 7 bases, V lost 6 bases, and 8 bases had no gene match. CDR3 coding DNA: TGTGCCAGTAGAGGGCGGGGGGCCCAAAATGAGCAGTTCTTC. Translating it yields CASRGRGAQNEQFF.

This sequence joins TRBV5-6 and TRBJ2-2, with unresolved D. The germline V gene has CDR1 SGHDT and CDR2 YYEEEE. V was trimmed by 4 bases and J by 7 bases, leaving 14 bases between them. The CDR3 has 14 amino acids. The CDR3 DNA follows: TGTGCCAGCAGCCTCGTCCAAAGAGACGGGGAGCTGTTTTTT. Its translation: CASSLVQRDGELFF.

V and J are TRBV11-2 and TRBJ1-5; D remains unclear. Trimming removed 2 bases at V and 9 bases at J, with 8 bases between. This CDR3 contains 12 residues. Per the germline V gene, CDR1 is SGHAT and CDR2 is FQNNGV. The CDR3 here is CASSLIRGPQHF. The CDR3 coding sequence is TGTGCCAGCAGCTTAATCCGGGGGCCCCAGCATTTT. The full variable domain, rest sourced from reference TRBV11-2 and TRBJ1-5, is EAGVAQSPRYKIIEKRQSVAFWCNPISGHATLYWYQQILGQGPKLLIQFQNNGVVDDSQLPKDRFSAERLKGVDSTLKIQPAKLEDSAVYLCASSLIRGPQHFGDGTRLSIL.

The chain is built from TRBV19 and TRBJ2-7; 9 bases are a match to TRBD1. V dropped 4 bases and J dropped 6; count of bases not matched to a gene: 7. Germline V lookup: CDR1 LNHDA, CDR2 SQIVND (reference sequence). This CDR3 is built from 14 residues. This CDR3 is CASSTRDRVGEQYF. DNA for the CDR3: TGTGCCAGTAGTACCCGGGACAGGGTTGGCGAGCAGTACTTC. The entire variable domain, with the rest obtained from reference TRBV19 and TRBJ2-7, is as follows: DGGITQSPKYLFRKEGQNVTLSCEQNLNHDAMYWYRQDPGQGLRLIYYSQIVNDFQKGDIAEGYSVSREKKESFPLTVTSAQKNPTAFYLCASSTRDRVGEQYFGPGTRLTVT.

The chain combines TRBV5-1 with TRBJ2-2, with 14 bases lining up with TRBD2. The germline V gene has CDR1 SGHRS and CDR2 YFSETQ. The CDR3 spans 17 residues. J was trimmed by 3 bases and V by 4 bases; bases with no gene match: 5. CDR3 sequence reads: CASSTGLAGGYTGELFF. The CDR3 coding sequence is TGCGCCAGCAGCACCGGACTAGCGGGGGGCTACACCGGGGAGCTGTTTTTT.

J is TRBJ2-1 and V is TRBV5-1; 8 nucleotides align to TRBD2. V lost 1 base to trimming and J lost 3 bases; unmatched junction nucleotides: 12. This CDR3 has 18 residues. CDR1 is SGHRS, CDR2 YFSETQ, per germline. The CDR3 DNA reads TGCGCCAGCAGCTTGCGGCTCCTACGGGGGGGCCTCTACAATGAGCAGTTCTTC. Translating it yields CASSLRLLRGGLYNEQFF.

Concerning this clone itself: Other DNA sequences of this sample code for an identical CDR3. The chain recombines TRBV30 with TRBJ1-6; D unresolved. The V end lost 2 bases, the J end lost 6 bases, and 14 bases lay between the germline ends. The CDR3 extends over 15 amino acids. Germline V lookup: CDR1 GTSNPN, CDR2 SVGIG (reference sequence). CDR3 coding DNA: TGTGCCTGGAGTTTCGGGCTCCGGGGTAATTCACCCCTCCACTTT. It yields the protein CAWSFGLRGNSPLHF.

This chain joins TRBV29-1 and TRBJ1-6; 7 nucleotides match TRBD1. In germline, CDR1 is SQVTM, CDR2 ANQGSEA. This CDR3 spans 14 amino acids. Trimming took 6 bases from V and 5 from J; bases not matched to a gene: 7. The CDR3 coding sequence is TGCAGCGTATCCGAGGGGGCGGATAATTCACCCCTCCACTTT. This sequence encodes CSVSEGADNSPLHF. Filled out from reference TRBV29-1 and TRBJ1-6, the complete variable domain reads SAVISQKPSRDICQRGTSLTIQCQVDSQVTMMFWYRQQPGQSLTLIATANQGSEATYESGFVIDKFPISRPNLTFSTLTVSNMSPEDSSIYLCSVSEGADNSPLHFGNGTRLTVT.